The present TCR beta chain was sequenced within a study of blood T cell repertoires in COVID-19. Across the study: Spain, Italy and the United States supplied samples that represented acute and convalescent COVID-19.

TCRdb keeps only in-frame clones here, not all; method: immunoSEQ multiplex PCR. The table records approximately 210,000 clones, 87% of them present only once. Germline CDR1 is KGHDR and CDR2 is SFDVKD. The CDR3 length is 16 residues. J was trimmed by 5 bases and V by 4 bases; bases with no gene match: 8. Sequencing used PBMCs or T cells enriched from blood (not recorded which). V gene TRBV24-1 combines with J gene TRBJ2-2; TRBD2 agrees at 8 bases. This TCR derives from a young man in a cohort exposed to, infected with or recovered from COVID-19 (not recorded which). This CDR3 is CATSEALAGGTGELFF. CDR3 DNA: TGTGCCACCAGTGAGGCTCTAGCGGGTGGAACCGGGGAGCTGTTTTTT.